The source of this TCR beta chain is a study of blood T cell repertoires in COVID-19. The ends lost 1 base at V and 4 bases at J; junction bases unmatched: 8. This CDR3 has 17 residues. Germline CDR1 and CDR2: LNHNV and YYDKDF (reference sequence). Profiling relied on immunoSEQ multiplex PCR, and the TCRdb table lists in-frame clones only, not all of them. The sample consists of more than 140,000 clones, approximately 80% of them appearing once. Material for sequencing was peripheral blood. This receptor was taken from a woman aged 50 to 65 in a cohort sampled during active or convalescent COVID-19. The chain employs TRBV15 and TRBJ1-5; 9 bases map to TRBD1. The CDR3 coding sequence is TGTGCCACCAGCAGAGCACCCGGGACAGGGCGGAATCAGCCCCAGCATTTT. Translation gives CATSRAPGTGRNQPQHF.